The 32 T cell receptor beta chains listed next were all sequenced from one sample in a study of a mutant IDH1 vaccine in newly diagnosed glioma. No antigen has been assigned to these receptors. Regarding time point: week 47, end of study. Each dose delivered 300 ug of mutant IDH1 20-mer peptide subcutaneously with imiquimod. The assay was immunoSEQ multiplex PCR, and TCRdb's table has in-frame clones only and misses some. The sample comprises about 56,000 clones, roughly four fifths of which are singletons, and approximately 3.5% rests with the top ten. This specimen consisted of PBMCs, obtained from a glioma patient whose treatment included an IDH1 peptide vaccine. The receptors shown here come from a woman aged 50 to 65 with glioma.

The chain combines TRBV12-5 with TRBJ2-1, with 11 bases lining up with TRBD2. With 6 bases clipped from V and 10 bases from J, the junction kept 5 bases outside the gene matches. This CDR3 has 13 residues. Germline V lookup: CDR1 LGHNT, CDR2 FRNRAP. The CDR3 protein is CASGLAGAWEQFF. The CDR3 DNA reads TGTGCTAGTGGACTAGCGGGGGCATGGGAGCAGTTCTTC.

This clone was counted a few times. The rearrangement uses TRBV2 and TRBJ1-4; D is undetermined. The CDR3 extends over 13 amino acids. Germline lookup yields CDR1 SNHLY and CDR2 FYNNEI. Trimming removed 6 bases from V and 0 bases from J, with 5 bases in between. The CDR3 nucleotides read TGTGCCAGCAGGGCAGCAACTAATGAAAAACTGTTTTTT. Its protein is CASRAATNEKLFF.

This clone rates as medium-sized. The J gene is TRBJ1-1, the V gene TRBV4-1, with D possibly matching TRBD1 (5 bases). With 0 bases removed from V and 9 bases from J, the gap between germline ends came to 14 bases. The CDR3 length is 14 residues. Germline-derived CDR1 and CDR2 are MGHRA and YSYEKL. CDR3 bases: TGCGCCAGCAGCCAAGATAAGGGGCTCACCCAAGCTTTCTTT. Translation: CASSQDKGLTQAFF.

The chain is built from TRBV6-5 and TRBJ1-2; 8 bases are shared with TRBD1. The germline gives CDR1 MNHEY, CDR2 SVGAGI. The CDR3 loop spans 12 amino acids. J gave up 3 bases and V 10 bases, and 4 bases lay outside the gene matches. This CDR3 reads CATLDRDYGYTF. CDR3 coding DNA: TGTGCCACCCTGGACAGGGACTATGGCTACACCTTC.

The rearrangement uses TRBV5-1 and TRBJ2-1; possibly TRBD1 or TRBD2 for D (5 bases each). Between the trimmed V and J ends, which lost 0 bases and 7 bases, there was a span of 17 bases. Germline loops: CDR1 SGHRS, CDR2 YFSETQ. The CDR3 extends over 16 amino acids. The DNA for the CDR3 is TGCGCCAGCAGCTTGGAATTCTCGGGACGGACTAATGAGCAGTTCTTC. This encodes CASSLEFSGRTNEQFF.

This rearrangement joins TRBV5-1 to TRBJ1-4; D possibly corresponds to TRBD1 (6 bases). Trimming pared 4 bases from V and 0 bases from J, leaving 10 bases between. Germline CDR1 reads SGHRS; CDR2 reads YFSETQ. The CDR3 has 15 amino acids. The CDR3 nucleotides read TGCGCCAGCAGCGCCTCAGGGGCAACTAATGAAAAACTGTTTTTT. Amino acids: CASSASGATNEKLFF. Drawing the rest from reference TRBV5-1 and TRBJ1-4, the complete variable domain is KAGVTQTPRYLIKTRGQQVTLSCSPISGHRSVSWYQQTPGQGLQFLFEYFSETQRNKGNFPGRFSGRQFSNSRSEMNVSTLELGDSALYLCASSASGATNEKLFFGSGTQLSVL.

This chain joins TRBV19 and TRBJ1-2; D unresolved. The CDR3 extends over 13 amino acids. CDR1 is LNHDA and CDR2 is SQIVND in the germline V gene (reference sequence). Trimming left V 5 bases short and J 4 bases short, with 11 bases between. The CDR3 sequence: CASSPSRSYGYTF. CDR3 nucleotides: TGTGCCAGTAGTCCTAGCCGGAGCTATGGCTACACCTTC.

The chain couples TRBV2 to TRBJ2-7; TRBD2 is a possible D gene (6 bases). Trimming cost V 6 bases and J 7 bases, with 16 bases left between them. Germline CDR1 is SNHLY and CDR2 is FYNNEI. CDR3 size: 13 residues. CDR3 sequence reads: CASSGRDLGEQYF. CDR3 nucleotide sequence: TGTGCCAGCAGCGGCAGGGACTTGGGGGAGCAGTACTTC.

This rearrangement joins TRBV4-3 to TRBJ1-5; D unclear. The CDR3 spans 15 residues. Germline-derived CDR1 and CDR2 are LGHNA and YSLEER. V lost 0 bases to trimming and J lost 0 bases, with 6 bases between them. The CDR3, as DNA: TGCGCCAGCAGCCAAGAGTATACTAGCAATCAGCCCCAGCATTTT. Protein product: CASSQEYTSNQPQHF.

This chain connects TRBV7-2 to TRBJ2-5; 9 bases are shared with TRBD2. This CDR3 contains 18 residues. The trim removed 0 bases at V and 1 base at J, leaving 9 bases unmatched. Germline V CDR1 and CDR2: SGHTA, FQGNSA. CDR3 region: CASSLAGPRLAAQETQYF. CDR3 DNA sequence: TGTGCCAGCAGCTTAGCGGGGCCGAGACTAGCGGCCCAAGAGACCCAGTACTTC.

This clone appeared a few times. The rearrangement links TRBV25-1 to TRBJ2-2; D could derive from TRBD1 or TRBD2 (5 bases each). The CDR3 loop spans 14 amino acids. The germline V gene has CDR1 MGHDK and CDR2 SYGVNS. Between the trimmed V and J ends, which lost 6 bases and 3 bases, there was a span of 11 bases. DNA for the CDR3: TGTGCCAGCAGAAGGGGACGGGACACCGGGGAGCTGTTTTTT. Its translation: CASRRGRDTGELFF.

The chain is built from TRBV7-9 and TRBJ1-6; a possible D gene is TRBD1 (6 bases). Germline V gene lookup returns CDR1 SEHNR and CDR2 FQNEAQ (reference sequence). This CDR3 region has 14 residues. V was shortened by 5 bases and J by 5 bases, with 10 bases between the two germline ends. CDR3: CASSLRTDNSPLHF. For the CDR3, the DNA is TGTGCCAGCAGCCTCAGGACAGATAATTCACCCCTCCACTTT. The full variable domain, with the rest looked up from reference TRBV7-9 and TRBJ1-6, is DTGVSQNPRHKITKRGQNVTFRCDPISEHNRLYWYRQTLGQGPEFLTYFQNEAQLEKSRLLSDRFSAERPKGSFSTLEIQRTEQGDSAMYLCASSLRTDNSPLHFGNGTRLTVT.

J is TRBJ1-5 and V is TRBV7-2; the D gene is possibly TRBD1 (6 bases). In germline, CDR1 is SGHTA, CDR2 FQGNSA. V was pared by 4 bases and J by 3 bases, with 7 bases between. CDR3 size: 13 residues. CDR3 sequence reads: CASSYRDNQPQHF. The CDR3 DNA sequence: TGTGCCAGCAGCTACAGGGACAATCAGCCCCAGCATTTT.

This chain joins TRBV27 and TRBJ1-1; D gene uncertain. Trimming pared 3 bases from V and 5 bases from J, leaving 10 bases between. This CDR3 region has 13 residues. Germline V gene sequence: CDR1 MNHEY, CDR2 SMNVEV (reference sequence). CDR3 sequence (DNA): TGTGCCAGCAGTTTGGCAGGTATGACTGAAGCTTTCTTT. As protein: CASSLAGMTEAFF.

A few counts support this clone. This rearrangement joins TRBV5-1 to TRBJ1-1; TRBD1 is a possible D gene (6 bases). CDR1 and CDR2 (germline): SGHRS, YFSETQ. Trimming took off 5 bases at V and 3 bases at J, with 11 bases between the two ends. The CDR3 runs to 13 residues. The CDR3 sequence: CASREGGDTEAFF. CDR3 DNA: TGCGCCAGCAGGGAGGGGGGGGACACTGAAGCTTTCTTT.

The DNA for the CDR3 is TGTGCCAGCAGTGAAAGGGGGGGCAATCAGCCCCAGCATTTT. Its protein is CASSERGGNQPQHF. The chain uses TRBV2 and TRBJ1-5, with a weak D call TRBD1 (6 bases). The CDR3 runs 14 residues. Germline CDR1 SNHLY, CDR2 FYNNEI. Trimming shortened V by 2 bases and J by 2 bases, and 7 bases separated the two germline ends.

The J gene is TRBJ2-7, the V gene TRBV5-6, with 10 nucleotides matching TRBD2. V shed 1 base and J 0 bases; nucleotides not matched to a gene: 4. Germline V gives CDR1 SGHDT, CDR2 YYEEEE. This CDR3 has 16 amino acids. The CDR3 here is CASSLTSGALSYEQYF. The CDR3 DNA is TGTGCCAGCAGCTTGACTAGCGGGGCCCTCTCCTACGAGCAGTACTTC. Together with reference TRBV5-6 and TRBJ2-7, the CDR3 gives the full variable domain: DAGVTQSPTHLIKTRGQQVTLRCSPKSGHDTVSWYQQALGQGPQFIFQYYEEEERQRGNFPDRFSGHQFPNYSSELNVNALLLGDSALYLCASSLTSGALSYEQYFGPGTRLTVT.

This chain links TRBV12-5 with TRBJ1-4; 9 bases fit TRBD1. Germline V gene data show CDR1 as LGHNT and CDR2 as FRNRAP. The CDR3 has 14 amino acids. V lost 5 bases, J lost 8 bases, and 6 bases stayed unmatched. The chain's CDR3 is CASGPGQGGEKLFF. The CDR3 bases are TGTGCTAGTGGTCCGGGACAGGGTGGGGAAAAACTGTTTTTT.

This chain connects TRBV19 to TRBJ2-3, with D perhaps matching TRBD1 (5 bases). V was clipped by 7 bases and J by 2 bases, with 10 bases between them. The CDR3 consists of 13 residues. CDR1 and CDR2 (germline): LNHDA, SQIVND (reference sequence). The CDR3 DNA reads TGTGCCAGTACCGCACAGGTCACAGATACGCAGTATTTT. Translation: CASTAQVTDTQYF.

This clone came up once. The chain joins TRBV4-2 to TRBJ2-3; D may be TRBD2 (5 bases). Looked up from germline, CDR1 is LGHNA and CDR2 is YNFKEQ. V was cut by 1 base and J by 1 base, with 15 bases left in between. The CDR3 totals 17 residues. The CDR3 DNA follows: TGTGCCAGCAGCCAAGGACTGCTAAGCGGAGGCACAGATACGCAGTATTTT. It is translated as CASSQGLLSGGTDTQYF.

CDR3 in DNA: TGTGCCAGTGGGACAGGGGGCTCTGGGGCCAACGTCCTGACTTTC. It translates to CASGTGGSGANVLTF. The chain couples TRBV19 to TRBJ2-6; 11 nucleotides line up with TRBD1. V lost 8 bases to trimming and J lost 0 bases; unmatched junction nucleotides: 0. The CDR3 has 15 residues. The germline gives CDR1 LNHDA, CDR2 SQIVND (reference sequence).

The genes are TRBV9 and TRBJ2-1, with TRBD2 matching 9 bases. V was pared by 1 base and J by 4 bases, with 3 bases of the junction left unmatched. The CDR3 is made up of 15 amino acids. Germline V gene sequence: CDR1 SGDLS, CDR2 YYNGEE. Written as DNA, the CDR3 is TGTGCCAGCAGCGTAAAGGCGGGGGGGTACAATGAGCAGTTCTTC. Its translation: CASSVKAGGYNEQFF.

The CDR3 region has the DNA TGTGCCAGCAGCCAAGATTATCGGGCTGGAAACACCATATATTTT. It is translated as CASSQDYRAGNTIYF. The V call is TRBV4-2, the J call TRBJ1-3; D not resolved. CDR1 and CDR2 (germline): LGHNA, YNFKEQ. Trimming pared 0 bases from V and 2 bases from J, leaving 8 bases between. This CDR3 contains 15 residues.

The chain couples TRBV30 to TRBJ1-4, with TRBD1 identical over 11 bases. Germline values: CDR1 GTSNPN, CDR2 SVGIG (reference sequence). The CDR3 has 13 amino acids. The V and J ends lost 5 bases and 8 bases, in that order; junction bases with no gene match: 4. The CDR3 DNA is TGTGCCTGGGGGGGACAGGGGGGCGAAAAACTGTTTTTT. Translation gives CAWGGQGGEKLFF.

The chain uses TRBV7-9 and TRBJ1-4, with 8 bases identical to TRBD1. The CDR3 contains 14 residues. CDR1 SEHNR and CDR2 FQNEAQ come from the germline V gene (reference sequence). With V trimmed by 6 bases and J by 6 bases, 6 bases remained unmatched. CDR3 sequence reads: CASSYTGGDEKLFF. The CDR3 coding sequence is TGTGCCAGCAGTTACACAGGGGGAGATGAAAAACTGTTTTTT.

The rearrangement uses TRBV5-1 and TRBJ1-1, with a tentative D call TRBD1 (6 bases). The germline CDR1 and CDR2 sequences are SGHRS and YFSETQ. The CDR3 sequence is 14 residues long. V was cut by 0 bases and J by 5 bases, with 11 bases left in between. CDR3 DNA: TGCGCCAGCAGCTTGGGGGGGGCAGAAACTGAAGCTTTCTTT. Its translation is CASSLGGAETEAFF.

V and J are TRBV1 and TRBJ1-1; TRBD1, the D gene given by the table, was not confirmed from the DNA. TRBV1 is labeled a pseudogene. The CDR3 is made up of 16 amino acids. CDR3: CTSSQRDRVRSTEAFF. The CDR3 bases are TGCACCAGCAGCCAGAGGGACAGGGTAAGGTCGACTGAAGCTTTCTTT.

The V and J genes are TRBV7-9 and TRBJ1-3; 7 bases agree with TRBD1. The CDR3 runs 18 residues. Germline CDR1 SEHNR, CDR2 FQNEAQ (reference sequence). The trim removed 2 bases at V and 8 bases at J, leaving 18 bases unmatched. The CDR3 nucleotides read TGTGCCAGCAGCTTATTTATGAGCAGGGGGAAACTTGCGGACACCATATATTTT. Protein sequence: CASSLFMSRGKLADTIYF.

The gene calls are TRBV7-9 and TRBJ2-4; D is unclear. With 1 base removed from V and 0 bases from J, the gap between germline ends came to 7 bases. Looked up from germline, CDR1 is SEHNR and CDR2 is FQNEAQ (reference sequence). CDR3 length equals 15 residues. DNA of the CDR3: TGTGCCAGCAGCTTAGAAGAATTAGCCAAAAACATTCAGTACTTC. Translated: CASSLEELAKNIQYF.

The chain couples TRBV5-1 to TRBJ2-7; 8 bases line up with TRBD1. The CDR3 is 14 amino acids. Germline V gene lookup returns CDR1 SGHRS and CDR2 YFSETQ. Losses at the gene ends were 4 bases for V and 4 bases for J; bases not matched to a gene: 7. The CDR3 bases are TGCGCCAGCAGCCCGCCGGGACAGGTTTACGAGCAGTACTTC. Translating gives CASSPPGQVYEQYF.

The CDR3 loop is CASSESVQARGPQHF. The DNA of the CDR3 is TGTGCCAGCAGTGAATCGGTCCAGGCCCGTGGGCCCCAGCATTTT. This chain links TRBV25-1 with TRBJ1-5; D unclear. Germline CDR1 is MGHDK and CDR2 is SYGVNS. This CDR3 is built from 15 residues. Deletions cut 1 base from V and 9 bases from J, with 16 bases between.

The V and J genes are TRBV10-2 and TRBJ1-1, with 9 bases fitting TRBD1. This CDR3 comprises 15 residues. V shed 1 base and J 5 bases; nucleotides not matched to a gene: 5. Germline V gene sequence: CDR1 WSHSY, CDR2 SAAADI. The CDR3 DNA follows: TGCGCCAGCAGTGAGTATCGGACAGGGGTAACTGAAGCTTTCTTT. Residues: CASSEYRTGVTEAFF.